Listed below are T cell receptor beta chains from one sample, sequenced in a study of blood T cell repertoires in COVID-19. Profiled with immunoSEQ multiplex PCR; TCRdb holds only in-frame clones, not every one. The table has roughly 300,000 clones, around 82% seen once. Sequencing used peripheral blood. Receptors originate from a woman in her fifties or sixties who had recovered from COVID-19. Both conserved end residues are part of each CDR3. A D gene is named only where the DNA matches it firmly. Rows give clone size only sometimes, using once, few, many, or a class for an expanded clone.

v_call,clone_size,j_call,d_call,cdr3_nt,cdr3_aa
TRBV28,-,TRBJ2-1,TRBD1,TGTGCCAGCAGGGGACAGGGGTCCTACAATGAGCAGTTCTTC,CASRGQGSYNEQFF
TRBV28,-,TRBJ2-7,TRBD2,TGTGCCAGCAGTTCCTTGACTAGCGGGATCGAGCAGTACTTC,CASSSLTSGIEQYF
TRBV4-3,-,TRBJ2-7,TRBD1,TGCGCCAGCAGCCAAGATCGGACAGGGCTTAACTACGAGCAGTACTTC,CASSQDRTGLNYEQYF
TRBV18,-,TRBJ2-7,-,TGTGCCAGCTCACCACCGCCAGGGGGGGAGCAGTACTTC,CASSPPPGGEQYF
TRBV19,-,TRBJ2-1,-,TGTGCCAGTAGTATCAGTAATGAGCAGTTCTTC,CASSISNEQFF
TRBV15,-,TRBJ2-7,TRBD1,TGTGCCACCAGCAGACCCGAGGGGGGGACAGGGCACTACGAGCAGTACTTC,CATSRPEGGTGHYEQYF
TRBV6-5,once,TRBJ1-5,TRBD1,TGTGCCAGCAGACGGACAGGGGATAGCAATCAGCCCCAGCATTTT,CASRRTGDSNQPQHF
TRBV9,-,TRBJ2-1,-,TGTGCCAGCAGCCCTGCCGGCGGGGGACACTACAATGAGCAGTTCTTC,CASSPAGGGHYNEQFF
TRBV2,medium-sized,TRBJ2-3,-,TGTGCCAGCAGCCCCGAGACTGACTCTACGCAGTATTTT,CASSPETDSTQYF
TRBV9,-,TRBJ1-2,-,TGTGCCAGCAGCGTAGGGAGCAGTGTCAACTATGGCTACACCTTC,CASSVGSSVNYGYTF
TRBV7-9,-,TRBJ2-7,-,TGTGCCAGCAGCTTAGCACACAGCAACGAGCAGTACTTC,CASSLAHSNEQYF
TRBV18,-,TRBJ2-1,-,TGTGCCAGCTCCCGCGACAATGAGCAGTTCTTC,CASSRDNEQFF
TRBV7-2,-,TRBJ2-7,-,TGTGCCAGCAGCTACCACACGCCCCTCTCCTACGAGCAGTACTTC,CASSYHTPLSYEQYF
TRBV5-1,-,TRBJ2-2,-,TGCGCCAGCAGCTTGGGCTATGACACCGGGGAGCTGTTTTTT,CASSLGYDTGELFF
TRBV6-6,-,TRBJ1-6,-,TGTGCCAGCAGCTCCCCAACTCAGGGGATTAATTCACCCCTCCACTTT,CASSSPTQGINSPLHF
TRBV5-6,-,TRBJ1-1,-,TGTGCCAGCAGCTCCTCAGGGCCTGAAGCTTTCTTT,CASSSSGPEAFF
TRBV23-1,-,TRBJ1-1,TRBD1,TGCGCCAGCAGTCAAAGAAGGGACAGCTTATCTATATTGAACACTGAAGCTTTCTTT,CASSQRRDSLSILNTEAFF
TRBV30,-,TRBJ1-5,-,TGTGCCTGGAGTAGCTCAGGGGAAGGGCCCCAGCATTTT,CAWSSSGEGPQHF
TRBV7-9,-,TRBJ2-3,TRBD1,TGTGCCAGCAGCCATTGGACAGGGGGCATGGATACGCAGTATTTT,CASSHWTGGMDTQYF
TRBV5-1,-,TRBJ2-2,-,TGCGCCAGCAGCTTTAGGAGCGGGGGGGAGCTGTTTTTT,CASSFRSGGELFF
TRBV6-2/TRBV6-3,-,TRBJ1-1,-,TGTGCCAGCAGTTACGGCAGGTTGAACACTGAAGCTTTCTTT,CASSYGRLNTEAFF
TRBV7-2,-,TRBJ1-2,-,TGTGCCAGCAGCTCTCGGGACTATGGCTACACCTTC,CASSSRDYGYTF
TRBV5-5,once,TRBJ1-1,-,TGTGCCAGCAGCTTTTCGGGTACCGCCGCAGCTTTCTTT,CASSFSGTAAAFF
TRBV6-6,-,TRBJ2-3,-,TGTGCCAGCAGGCTAGACGGAACAGATACGCAGTATTTT,CASRLDGTDTQYF
TRBV3-1/TRBV3-2,-,TRBJ1-1,-,TGTGCCAGCAGCCAAGCCCCCAGGGGCACTGAAGCTTTCTTT,CASSQAPRGTEAFF
TRBV3-1/TRBV3-2,-,TRBJ2-5,-,TGTGCCAGCAATCAGGGAGGTTTGACCCAGTACTTC,CASNQGGLTQYF
TRBV19,-,TRBJ1-2,-,TGTGCCAGTAGTATAATCTCAGGCCCCAACTATGGCTACACCTTC,CASSIISGPNYGYTF
TRBV30,-,TRBJ1-1,-,TGTGCCTGGAGTCCGGGGGGCAACACTGAAGCTTTCTTT,CAWSPGGNTEAFF
TRBV7-9,-,TRBJ2-2,-,TGTGCCAGCAGCTTAGGCGGGATTAACACCGGGGAGCTGTTTTTT,CASSLGGINTGELFF
TRBV5-1,-,TRBJ1-4,-,TGCGCCAGCAGCTTGCGTTCGAATGAAAAACTGTTTTTT,CASSLRSNEKLFF
TRBV4-3,-,TRBJ2-2,-,TGCGCCAGCAGCCAAGATCAACGGGCCGGGGAGCTGTTTTTT,CASSQDQRAGELFF
TRBV7-2,-,TRBJ2-1,-,TGTGCCAGCAGCTTAGGGGCCGGGGGCTCCTACAATGAGCAGTTCTTC,CASSLGAGGSYNEQFF
TRBV7-2,-,TRBJ2-5,-,TGTGCCAGCAGCCTGACTAGAAGCCAAGAGACCCAGTACTTC,CASSLTRSQETQYF
TRBV7-2,-,TRBJ1-5,-,TGTGCCAGCAGCTTAGCCTGGAAGGAGAATCAGCCCCAGCATTTT,CASSLAWKENQPQHF
TRBV6-2/TRBV6-3,-,TRBJ2-1,TRBD2,TGTGCCAGCAGCCCGGGACTAGCAAGCAATGAGCAGTTCTTC,CASSPGLASNEQFF
TRBV28,-,TRBJ1-5,-,TGTGCCAGCACTGGCGGGGACGTATGGCCCCAGCATTTT,CASTGGDVWPQHF
TRBV2,-,TRBJ1-4,TRBD1,TGTGCCAGCAGGGAACAGGGGGCATCTGAAAAACTGTTTTTT,CASREQGASEKLFF
TRBV5-4,-,TRBJ1-2,TRBD1,TGTGCCAGCAGCCAACAGGGGTCTAACTATGGCTACACCTTC,CASSQQGSNYGYTF
TRBV9,-,TRBJ1-2,-,TGTGCCAGCAGCGTAGCGGGGGGGCCCAACTATGGCTACACCTTC,CASSVAGGPNYGYTF
TRBV4-1,-,TRBJ2-1,-,TGCGCCAGCAGCCAGGCAGGAGGGAGGCCCAATGAGCAGTTCTTC,CASSQAGGRPNEQFF
TRBV16,-,TRBJ1-2,-,TGTGCCAGCAGTCTCGACGGAGGTTATGGCTACACCTTC,CASSLDGGYGYTF
TRBV9,once,TRBJ2-6,TRBD2,TGTGCCAGCAGCGTAGGGGCTAGCGGAAGCTCTGGGGCCAACGTCCTGACTTTC,CASSVGASGSSGANVLTF
TRBV19,-,TRBJ1-5,TRBD1,TGTGCCAGTAGTATGACAGGGAATAGCAATCAGCCCCAGCATTTT,CASSMTGNSNQPQHF
TRBV19,-,TRBJ2-2,TRBD2,TGTGCCAGTAGTATAGCGACTAGCGGGGGCAACACCGGGGAGCTGTTTTTT,CASSIATSGGNTGELFF